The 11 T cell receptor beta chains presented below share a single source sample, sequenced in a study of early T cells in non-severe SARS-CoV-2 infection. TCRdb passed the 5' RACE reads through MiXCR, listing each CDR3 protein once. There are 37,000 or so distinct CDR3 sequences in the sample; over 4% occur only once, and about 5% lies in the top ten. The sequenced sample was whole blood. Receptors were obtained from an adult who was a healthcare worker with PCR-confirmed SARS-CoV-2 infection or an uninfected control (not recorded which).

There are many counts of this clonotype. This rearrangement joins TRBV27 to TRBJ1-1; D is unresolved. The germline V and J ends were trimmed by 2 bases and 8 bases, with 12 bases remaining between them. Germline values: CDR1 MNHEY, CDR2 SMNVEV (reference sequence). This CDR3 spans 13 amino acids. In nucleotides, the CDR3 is TGTGCCAGCAGTTTAATGGTACAGACAGAAGCTTTCTTT. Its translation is CASSLMVQTEAFF.

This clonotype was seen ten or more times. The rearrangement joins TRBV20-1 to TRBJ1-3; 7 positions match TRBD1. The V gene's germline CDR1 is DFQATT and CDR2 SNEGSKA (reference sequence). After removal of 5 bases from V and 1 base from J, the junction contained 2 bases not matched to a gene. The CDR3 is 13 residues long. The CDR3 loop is CSAYRGSGNTIYF. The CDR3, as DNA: TGCAGTGCTTACAGGGGATCTGGAAACACCATATATTTT.

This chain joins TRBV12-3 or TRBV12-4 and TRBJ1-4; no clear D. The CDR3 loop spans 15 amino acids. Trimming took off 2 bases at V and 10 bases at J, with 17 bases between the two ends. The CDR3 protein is CASSLSGGMIGKLFF. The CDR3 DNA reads TGTGCCAGCAGTTTAAGCGGAGGAATGATTGGAAAACTGTTTTTT.

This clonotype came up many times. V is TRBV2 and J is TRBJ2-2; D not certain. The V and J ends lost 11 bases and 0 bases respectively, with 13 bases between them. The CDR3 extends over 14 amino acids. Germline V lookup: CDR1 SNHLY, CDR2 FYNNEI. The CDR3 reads CAGSRVPNTGELFF. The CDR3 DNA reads TGTGCCGGCTCCAGAGTTCCGAACACCGGGGAGCTGTTTTTT.

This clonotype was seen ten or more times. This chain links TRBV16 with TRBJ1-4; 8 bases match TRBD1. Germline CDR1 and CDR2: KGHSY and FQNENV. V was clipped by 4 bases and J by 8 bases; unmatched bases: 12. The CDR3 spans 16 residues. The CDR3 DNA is TGTGCCAGCAGCCGGGGCCCGGGACAGGTCGACGAAAAACTGTTTTTT. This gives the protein CASSRGPGQVDEKLFF.

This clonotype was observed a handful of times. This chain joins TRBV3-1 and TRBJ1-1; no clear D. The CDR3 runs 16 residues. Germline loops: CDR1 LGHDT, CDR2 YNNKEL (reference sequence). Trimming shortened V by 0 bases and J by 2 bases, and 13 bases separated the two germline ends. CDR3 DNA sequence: TGTGCCAGCAGCCAAGAAATGCCGCAATTTAACACTGAAGCTTTCTTT. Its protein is CASSQEMPQFNTEAFF.

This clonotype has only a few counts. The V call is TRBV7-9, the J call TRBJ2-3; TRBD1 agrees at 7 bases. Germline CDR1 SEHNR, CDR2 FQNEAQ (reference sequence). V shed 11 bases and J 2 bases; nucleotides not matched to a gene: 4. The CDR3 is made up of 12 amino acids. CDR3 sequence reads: CAGGQLTDTQYF. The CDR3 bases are TGTGCCGGGGGACAGCTCACAGATACGCAGTATTTT.

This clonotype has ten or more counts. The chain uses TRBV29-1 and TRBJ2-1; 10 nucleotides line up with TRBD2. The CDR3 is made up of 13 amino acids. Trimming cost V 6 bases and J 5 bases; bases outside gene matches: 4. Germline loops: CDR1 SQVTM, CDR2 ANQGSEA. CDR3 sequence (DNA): TGCAGCGTCGGACTAGCGGTACACAATGAGCAGTTCTTC. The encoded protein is CSVGLAVHNEQFF.

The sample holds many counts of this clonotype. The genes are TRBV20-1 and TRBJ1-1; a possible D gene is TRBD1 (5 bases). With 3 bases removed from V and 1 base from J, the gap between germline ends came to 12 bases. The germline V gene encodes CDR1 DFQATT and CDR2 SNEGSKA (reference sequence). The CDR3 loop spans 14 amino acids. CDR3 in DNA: TGCAGTGCTAGGGCCGGGACGGGGAACACTGAAGCTTTCTTT. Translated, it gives CSARAGTGNTEAFF.

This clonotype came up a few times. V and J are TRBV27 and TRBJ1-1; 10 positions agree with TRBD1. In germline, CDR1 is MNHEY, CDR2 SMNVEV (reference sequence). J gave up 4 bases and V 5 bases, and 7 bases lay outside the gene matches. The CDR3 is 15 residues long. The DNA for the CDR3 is TGTGCCAGCAGTCTAGGGACAGGGGTCGTCACTGAAGCTTTCTTT. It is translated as CASSLGTGVVTEAFF.

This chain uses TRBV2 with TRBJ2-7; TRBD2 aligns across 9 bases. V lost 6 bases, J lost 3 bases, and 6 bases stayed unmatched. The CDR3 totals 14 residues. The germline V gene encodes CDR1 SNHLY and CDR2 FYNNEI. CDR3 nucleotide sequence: TGTGCCAGCAGGCGGGAGGGGGGAAACTACGAGCAGTACTTC. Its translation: CASRREGGNYEQYF.